Included here is one TCR beta chain sequence, with context. One junction end disagrees with the germline gene, perhaps due to a read error. These data belong to a study of beta chain features in type 1 diabetes. This CDR3 is 13 amino acids long. The germline gives CDR1 SGDLS, CDR2 YYNGEE. Sorted CD4+ subsets: naive, central memory, regulatory, stem cell-like memory (CD45RO/CCR7/CD25/CD127/CD95/CD27 panel). cDNA synthesis used the whole RNA isolate, giving expressed TCRB sequences. The repertoire was sequenced with immunoSEQ multiplex PCR; TCRdb's copy has only in-frame clones and lacks some. This sample has under 800,000 clones; around 16% occur once, and the top ten carry around 0.1%.

Sample: naive CD4+ T cells from blood. The chain recombines TRBV9 with TRBJ2-3; 7 positions match TRBD1. The source is a man between 18 and 35 years old in good health. CDR3 DNA: TGTGCCAGCAGCGTTCGAGTTTGGGACAGCCGGAGTTTT. This sequence encodes CASSVRVWDSRSF.